The entry below gives a single TCR beta chain sequence along with its context. The sample is drawn from a study of blood T cell repertoires in COVID-19. Original data processing: The assay estimated nucleated cells by amplifying reference gene primers. Some clones are missing from TCRdb's copy, which holds only in-frame ones; the method was immunoSEQ multiplex PCR. The DNA was the basis for D and trimming; V, J and clone size are from that table. The sample yields some 230,000 clones, roughly 80% seen once. Germline CDR1 is MNHNS and CDR2 is SASEGT. The CDR3 extends over 18 amino acids. V lost 0 bases to trimming and J lost 7 bases, with 21 bases between them.

V and J are TRBV6-1 and TRBJ1-4; no definite D call. This receptor was taken from a woman in her twenties or thirties who had recovered from COVID-19. Sequenced material: peripheral blood. The CDR3 reads CASSEAEGVTPSGEKLFF. The CDR3 DNA is TGTGCCAGCAGTGAAGCGGAGGGAGTGACGCCCTCGGGTGAAAAACTGTTTTTT.